This T cell receptor beta chain appears in the sequencing data of a study of T cells in Graves' hyperthyroidism and ophthalmopathy. The ends were cut back, 3 bases at V and 1 base at J, with 9 bases in the middle. The germline V gene encodes CDR1 DFQATT and CDR2 SNEGSKA (reference sequence). CDR3 length: 13 amino acids. What was amplified from RNA transcripts were TCR beta CDR3 regions. The primer set for the first-round RT-PCR of the TCR CDR3 was HTBI. TCRdb re-called the multiplex PCR reads with MiXCR, one entry per CDR3 protein. Seen here are about 300,000 distinct CDR3 sequences, around 17% observed once, and the top ten hold around a third.

This chain uses TRBV20-1 with TRBJ1-1, with a tentative D call TRBD1 (5 bases). Sequencing was carried out using blood. The source is a man aged 25 to 40 with Graves' hyperthyroidism. CDR3 residues: CSARNGQNTEAFF. Written as DNA, the CDR3 is TGCAGTGCTAGGAACGGACAGAACACTGAAGCTTTCTTT.